This TCR beta chain stems from a study of T-cell memory formation after mild COVID-19. Overall study results and limits: Clones that got smaller from day 15 to 85 had even CD4/CD8, while clones growing later tipped toward CD4+. Cross-reactive memory seemingly joined, as some responding clones were found in pre-infection memory.

This clonotype was detected ten times or more. The target antigen is unknown. This CDR3 is 11 amino acids long. Deletions cut 3 bases from V and 6 bases from J, with 8 bases between. Per germline, CDR1 DFQATT and CDR2 SNEGSKA (reference sequence). TCRdb independently ran MiXCR on the 5' RACE reads; one entry per CDR3 protein. The data hold a few hundred thousand distinct CDR3 sequences, with approximately 9% observed a single time. Sequences were obtained from PBMCs or a T cell subset sorted from them (not recorded which). The clonotype comes from a man in his late teens or twenties who had mild COVID-19 (a few samples of this study predate the infection). Cell type and time point are not known. J is TRBJ1-1 and V is TRBV20-1; possible D gene TRBD1, 5 bases. Here the CDR3 DNA reads TGCAGTGCTAGGGGGCGGCCTGAAGCTTTCTTT. This codes for CSARGRPEAFF.